This TCR beta chain came from a study of naive and memory T cell subsets. CDR3 length equals 14 residues. The V gene end was trimmed by 1 base and the J gene end by 4 bases; junction bases not matched to a gene: 6. The germline V gene encodes CDR1 DFQATT and CDR2 SNEGSKA (reference sequence). This clonotype appeared many times. TCR cDNA received a 3' ligated oligonucleotide that carried a UMI. Cells were not sorted; total RNA input targeted about 1 to 1000 ng. The SP2 primer and nested alpha and beta constant region primers amplified ligated cDNA in four rounds. TCRdb reprocessed the 5' RACE reads via MiXCR and lists one record per CDR3 protein. The table lists over 50,000 distinct CDR3 sequences, 6.5% to 8.5% of them singletons, with just over 9.5% in the top ten.

The chain links TRBV20-1 to TRBJ1-2; 7 bases are shared with TRBD1. This TCR was recovered from a female donor in good health. The CDR3, as DNA: TGCAGTGCTAGAGCTACAGGGGCGGGCTATGGCTACACCTTC. Translation: CSARATGAGYGYTF.